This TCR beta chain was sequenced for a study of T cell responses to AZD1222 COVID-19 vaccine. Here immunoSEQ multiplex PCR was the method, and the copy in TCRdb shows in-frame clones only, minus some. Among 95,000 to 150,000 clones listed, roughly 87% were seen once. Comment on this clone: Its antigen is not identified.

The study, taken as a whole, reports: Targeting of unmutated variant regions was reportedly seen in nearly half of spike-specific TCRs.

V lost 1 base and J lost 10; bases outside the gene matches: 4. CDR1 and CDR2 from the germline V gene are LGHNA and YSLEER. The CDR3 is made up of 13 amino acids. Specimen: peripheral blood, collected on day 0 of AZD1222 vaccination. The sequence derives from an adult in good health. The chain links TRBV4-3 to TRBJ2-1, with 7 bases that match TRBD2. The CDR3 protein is CASSQVGSGEQFF. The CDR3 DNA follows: TGCGCCAGCAGCCAAGTGGGTAGCGGGGAGCAGTTCTTC.